Listed here are 10 T cell receptor beta chains from one sample, sequenced in a study of blood T cell repertoires in COVID-19. The data were produced by immunoSEQ multiplex PCR, yet TCRdb's version contains in-frame clones alone and is incomplete. The sample has about 150,000 clones; around 83% are singletons. Sequencing used PBMCs or T cells enriched from blood (not recorded which). The receptors stem from a woman aged 45-65 years who had been exposed to COVID-19.

The chain uses TRBV5-4 and TRBJ2-2, with 8 bases identical to TRBD1. With 4 bases clipped from V and 6 bases from J, the junction kept 11 bases outside the gene matches. From germline, CDR1 is SGHNT and CDR2 YYREEE (reference sequence). This CDR3 spans 16 amino acids. The CDR3 reads CASSADRGGVAGELFF. The DNA for the CDR3 is TGTGCCAGCAGCGCTGACAGGGGAGGAGTGGCCGGGGAGCTGTTTTTT.

J is TRBJ2-2 and V is TRBV29-1, with a weak D call TRBD1 (5 bases). The ends were cut back, 5 bases at V and 3 bases at J, with 10 bases in the middle. The V gene's germline CDR1 is SQVTM and CDR2 ANQGSEA. The CDR3 loop spans 13 amino acids. The CDR3 spells CSVPTDYTGELFF. CDR3 in DNA: TGCAGCGTTCCGACAGACTACACCGGGGAGCTGTTTTTT.

The chain combines TRBV21-1 with TRBJ2-7; TRBD1 is taken as the D call from the table, unchecked against the DNA. TRBV21-1 is given as a pseudogene. The CDR3 has 14 residues. CDR3 sequence: CASLSRDRGHEQYF. The DNA of the CDR3 is TGTGCCAGCCTCTCCCGGGACAGGGGCCACGAGCAGTACTTC.

The sample holds a few counts of this clone. This sequence joins TRBV2 and TRBJ2-1, with 8 nucleotides matching TRBD2. J gave up 4 bases and V 7 bases, and 3 bases lay outside the gene matches. The CDR3 consists of 13 residues. CDR1 is SNHLY, CDR2 FYNNEI, per germline. In DNA, the CDR3 is TGTGCCAGCATTGCGGGAGGATACAATGAGCAGTTCTTC. Amino acids: CASIAGGYNEQFF. The whole variable domain, filled in from reference TRBV2 and TRBJ2-1, reads EPEVTQTPSHQVTQMGQEVILRCVPISNHLYFYWYRQILGQKVEFLVSFYNNEISEKSEIFDDQFSVERPDGSNFTLKIRSTKLEDSAMYFCASIAGGYNEQFFGPGTRLTVL.

The V gene is TRBV10-2, the J gene TRBJ1-2, with D unresolved. The CDR3 extends over 13 amino acids. Looked up from germline, CDR1 is WSHSY and CDR2 is SAAADI. Trimming stripped 0 bases from V and 7 bases from J, with 9 bases between. DNA of the CDR3: TGCGCCAGCAGTGAGTCGACTCCGAGTGGCTACACCTTC. This codes for CASSESTPSGYTF.

The chain links TRBV7-7 to TRBJ2-7, with 14 bases identical to TRBD2. CDR3 length: 15 residues. Per the germline V gene, CDR1 is SSHAT and CDR2 is FNYEAQ (reference sequence). The ends lost 4 bases at V and 5 bases at J; junction bases unmatched: 4. CDR3 region: CASSYGTSGSNEQYF. Written as DNA, the CDR3 is TGTGCCAGCAGCTACGGGACTAGCGGGAGTAACGAGCAGTACTTC.

The rearrangement links TRBV28 to TRBJ1-5; 7 bases map to TRBD1. The CDR3 sequence is 13 residues long. Germline trimming cut 5 bases from V and 6 bases from J; bases unmatched to any gene: 4. The germline gives CDR1 MDHEN, CDR2 SYDVKM. The CDR3 is CASSLQGSQPQHF. CDR3 bases: TGTGCCAGCAGTCTACAGGGGAGTCAGCCCCAGCATTTT.

The chain joins TRBV5-4 to TRBJ2-7; 12 positions match TRBD1. This CDR3 has 16 residues. The J segment lost 4 bases and the V segment lost 0 bases, leaving 5 bases of the junction unmatched. CDR1 SGHNT and CDR2 YYREEE come from the germline V gene (reference sequence). For the CDR3, the DNA is TGTGCCAGCAGCTTGGAGGGGACAGGGGGCGGGTACGAGCAGTACTTC. Residues: CASSLEGTGGGYEQYF.

The chain couples TRBV15 to TRBJ1-5, with D possibly matching TRBD1 (6 bases). V was trimmed by 0 bases and J by 7 bases, leaving 10 bases between them. Germline V gene lookup returns CDR1 LNHNV and CDR2 YYDKDF (reference sequence). There are 14 residues in the CDR3. The CDR3 DNA follows: TGTGCCACCAGCAGAGATCGGGGGGCGCAGCCCCAGCATTTT. This translates into CATSRDRGAQPQHF.

This clone was recorded only once. The rearrangement links TRBV9 to TRBJ2-7; a possible D gene is TRBD1 (6 bases). The germline V gene has CDR1 SGDLS and CDR2 YYNGEE. Trimming took off 4 bases at V and 0 bases at J, with 23 bases between the two ends. CDR3 length: 18 residues. The CDR3 DNA sequence: TGTGCCAGCAGCAGCGGCCCCCCACAGGGCACTAGCTCCTACGAGCAGTACTTC. Translating it yields CASSSGPPQGTSSYEQYF.